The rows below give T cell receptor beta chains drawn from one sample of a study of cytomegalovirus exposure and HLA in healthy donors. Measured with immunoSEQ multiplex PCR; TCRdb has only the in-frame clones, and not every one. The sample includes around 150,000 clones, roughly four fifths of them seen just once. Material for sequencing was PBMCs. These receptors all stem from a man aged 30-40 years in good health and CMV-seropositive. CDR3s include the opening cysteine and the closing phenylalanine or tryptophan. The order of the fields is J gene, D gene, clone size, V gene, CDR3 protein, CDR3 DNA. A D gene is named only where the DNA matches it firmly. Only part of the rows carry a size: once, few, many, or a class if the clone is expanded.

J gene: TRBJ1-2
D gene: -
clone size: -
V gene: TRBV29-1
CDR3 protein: CSVEGGRGYTF
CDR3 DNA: TGCAGCGTTGAAGGGGGGCGAGGCTACACCTTC

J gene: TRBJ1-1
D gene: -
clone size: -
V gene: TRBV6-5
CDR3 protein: CASIPSGGTEAFF
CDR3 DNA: TGTGCCAGCATCCCCTCCGGTGGCACTGAAGCTTTCTTT

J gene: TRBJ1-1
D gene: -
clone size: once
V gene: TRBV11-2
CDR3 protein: CASSLVRTATEAFF
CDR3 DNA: TGTGCCAGCAGCTTAGTAAGGACAGCCACTGAAGCTTTCTTT

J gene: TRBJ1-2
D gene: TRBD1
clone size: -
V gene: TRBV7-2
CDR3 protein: CASSFGQGEDGYTF
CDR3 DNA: TGTGCCAGCAGCTTTGGGCAGGGGGAAGATGGCTACACCTTC

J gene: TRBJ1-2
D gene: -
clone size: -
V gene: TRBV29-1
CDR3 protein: CSAKENYGYTF
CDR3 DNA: TGCAGCGCAAAGGAGAACTATGGCTACACCTTC

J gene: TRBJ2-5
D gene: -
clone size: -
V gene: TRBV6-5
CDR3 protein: CASSYGRGVGSETQYF
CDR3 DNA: TGTGCCAGCAGTTACGGGCGCGGGGTGGGGTCAGAGACCCAGTACTTC

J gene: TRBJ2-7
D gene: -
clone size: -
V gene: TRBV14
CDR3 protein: CASSQDLEQYF
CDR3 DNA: TGTGCCAGCAGCCAAGACTTGGAGCAGTACTTC

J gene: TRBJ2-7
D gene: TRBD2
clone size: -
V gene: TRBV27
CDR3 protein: CASSFRTSGVPHEQYF
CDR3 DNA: TGTGCCAGCAGTTTCCGGACTAGCGGGGTACCCCACGAGCAGTACTTC

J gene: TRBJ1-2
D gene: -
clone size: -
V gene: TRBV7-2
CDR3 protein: CASSFAGYRYTF
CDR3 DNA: TGTGCCAGCAGCTTTGCAGGGTATCGCTACACCTTC

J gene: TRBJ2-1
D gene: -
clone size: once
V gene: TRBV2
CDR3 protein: CASRRESRNEQFF
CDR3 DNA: TGTGCCAGCAGACGGGAGAGCCGCAATGAGCAGTTCTTC

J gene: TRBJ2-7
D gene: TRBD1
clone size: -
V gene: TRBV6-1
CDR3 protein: CASLGQAKYEQYF
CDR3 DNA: TGTGCCAGCCTTGGACAGGCGAAATACGAGCAGTACTTC

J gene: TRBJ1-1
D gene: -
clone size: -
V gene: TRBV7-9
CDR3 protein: CASSSTGYTEAFF
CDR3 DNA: TGTGCCAGCAGCTCCACAGGATACACTGAAGCTTTCTTT

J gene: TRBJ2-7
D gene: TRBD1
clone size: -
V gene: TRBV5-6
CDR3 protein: CASSQSGTGGSYEQYF
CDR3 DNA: TGTGCCAGCAGCCAGTCCGGGACAGGGGGCTCCTACGAGCAGTACTTC

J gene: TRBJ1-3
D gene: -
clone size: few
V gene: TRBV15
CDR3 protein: CATSRDDGWDF
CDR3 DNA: TGTGCCACCAGCAGAGATGACGGGTGGGATTTT

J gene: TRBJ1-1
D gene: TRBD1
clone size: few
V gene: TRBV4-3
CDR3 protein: CASSQGRDSNTEAFF
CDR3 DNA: TGCGCCAGCAGCCAAGGCCGGGACAGCAACACTGAAGCTTTCTTT

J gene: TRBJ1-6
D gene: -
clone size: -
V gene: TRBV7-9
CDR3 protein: CASSPSTTAYNSPLHF
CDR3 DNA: TGTGCCAGCAGCCCGTCGACGACAGCCTATAATTCACCCCTCCACTTT

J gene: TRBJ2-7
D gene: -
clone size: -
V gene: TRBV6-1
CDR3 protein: CASSPRISYEQYF
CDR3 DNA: TGTGCCAGCAGTCCCCGTATCTCCTACGAGCAGTACTTC

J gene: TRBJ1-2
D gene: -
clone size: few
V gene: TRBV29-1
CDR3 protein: CSVPTELSYGYTF
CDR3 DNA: TGCAGCGTTCCCACCGAGCTGTCCTATGGCTACACCTTC

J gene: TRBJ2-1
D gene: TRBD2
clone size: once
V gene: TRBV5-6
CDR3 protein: CASSPGLAGAWDNEQFF
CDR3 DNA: TGTGCCAGCAGCCCGGGACTAGCGGGAGCTTGGGACAATGAGCAGTTCTTC

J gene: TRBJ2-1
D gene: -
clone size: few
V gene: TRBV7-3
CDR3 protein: CASSLAFGIYNEQFF
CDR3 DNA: TGTGCCAGCAGCTTGGCTTTCGGGATTTACAATGAGCAGTTCTTC

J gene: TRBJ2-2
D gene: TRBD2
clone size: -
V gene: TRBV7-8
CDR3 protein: CASSSSGRALRSYAGELFF
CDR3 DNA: TGTGCCAGCAGCTCTAGCGGGAGGGCCCTCAGATCGTACGCCGGGGAGCTGTTTTTT

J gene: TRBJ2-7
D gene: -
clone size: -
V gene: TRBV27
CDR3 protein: CASSSPLTGNYEQYF
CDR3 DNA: TGTGCCAGCAGTTCCCCCTTAACGGGAAACTACGAGCAGTACTTC

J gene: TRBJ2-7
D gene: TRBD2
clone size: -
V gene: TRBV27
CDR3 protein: CASSVSGGLRYEQYF
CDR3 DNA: TGTGCCAGCAGTGTCAGCGGGGGCTTACGCTACGAGCAGTACTTC

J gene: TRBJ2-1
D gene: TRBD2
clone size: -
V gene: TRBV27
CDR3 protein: CASSPGTTNREQFF
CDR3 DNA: TGTGCCAGCAGTCCAGGGACTACTAATCGTGAGCAGTTCTTC

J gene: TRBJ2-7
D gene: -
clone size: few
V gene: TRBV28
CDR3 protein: CASTARRGEQYF
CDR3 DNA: TGTGCCAGCACCGCCCGCCGGGGAGAGCAGTACTTC

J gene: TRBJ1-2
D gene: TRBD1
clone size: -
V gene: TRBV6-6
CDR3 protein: CASSYPPTGNYGYTF
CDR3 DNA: TGTGCCAGCAGTTACCCTCCGACAGGGAACTATGGCTACACCTTC

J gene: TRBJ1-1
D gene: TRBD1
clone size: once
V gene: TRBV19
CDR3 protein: CASRNRQGNTEAFF
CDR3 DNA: TGTGCCAGTAGGAACCGACAGGGGAACACTGAAGCTTTCTTT

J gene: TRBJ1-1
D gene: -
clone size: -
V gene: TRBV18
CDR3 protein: CASSPGTEAFF
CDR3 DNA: TGTGCCAGCTCACCTGGGACAGAAGCTTTCTTT

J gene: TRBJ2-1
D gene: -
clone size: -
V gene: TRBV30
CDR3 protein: CAWALGLTSSYNEQFF
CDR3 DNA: TGTGCCTGGGCCCTCGGACTTACGAGCTCCTACAATGAGCAGTTCTTC

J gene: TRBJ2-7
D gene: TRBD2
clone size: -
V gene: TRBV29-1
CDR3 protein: CSVEGKAGGSYEQYF
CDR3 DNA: TGCAGCGTTGAAGGGAAAGCGGGAGGAAGCTACGAGCAGTACTTC

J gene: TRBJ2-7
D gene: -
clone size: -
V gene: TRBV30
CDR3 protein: CAWSVFTRGASYEQYF
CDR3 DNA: TGTGCCTGGAGTGTATTCACCAGGGGGGCCTCCTACGAGCAGTACTTC

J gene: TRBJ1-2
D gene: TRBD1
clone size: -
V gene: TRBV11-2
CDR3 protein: CASSYPGGQGYGYTF
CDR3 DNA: TGTGCCAGCAGCTACCCGGGGGGACAGGGTTATGGCTACACCTTC

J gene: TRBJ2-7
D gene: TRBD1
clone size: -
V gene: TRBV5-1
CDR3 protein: CASSIAGGSYEQYF
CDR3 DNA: TGCGCCAGCAGCATAGCAGGGGGCTCCTACGAGCAGTACTTC

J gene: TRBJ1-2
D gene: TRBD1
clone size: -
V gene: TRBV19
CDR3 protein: CASSLQGPYGYTF
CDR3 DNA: TGTGCCAGTAGTCTACAGGGGCCCTATGGCTACACCTTC

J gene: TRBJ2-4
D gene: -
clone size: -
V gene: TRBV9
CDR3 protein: CASSVGGGSGVNIQYF
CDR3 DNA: TGTGCCAGCAGCGTAGGCGGGGGCTCGGGAGTAAACATTCAGTACTTC

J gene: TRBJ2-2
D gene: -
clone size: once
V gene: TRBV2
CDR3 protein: CASRAVAVGELFF
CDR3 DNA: TGTGCCAGCAGGGCAGTCGCTGTGGGGGAGCTGTTTTTT

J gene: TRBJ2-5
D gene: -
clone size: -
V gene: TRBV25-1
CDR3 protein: CASSGTRGRGETQYF
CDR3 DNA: TGTGCCAGCAGTGGGACGCGAGGAAGGGGGGAGACCCAGTACTTC

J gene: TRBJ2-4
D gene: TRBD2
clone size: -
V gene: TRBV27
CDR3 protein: CASSPHDGLAGALKNIQYF
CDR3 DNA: TGTGCCAGCAGTCCACACGACGGACTAGCGGGGGCCCTCAAAAACATTCAGTACTTC

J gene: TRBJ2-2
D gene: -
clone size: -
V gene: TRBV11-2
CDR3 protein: CASSLRGPNTGELFF
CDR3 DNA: TGTGCCAGCAGCTTACGCGGCCCGAACACCGGGGAGCTGTTTTTT